These 28 T cell receptor beta chains share one sample of origin, sequenced in a study of Graves' ophthalmopathy and Graves' hyperthyroidism. Amplifying from RNA transcripts, the study obtained TCR beta CDR3 regions. Second-round multiplex PCR came after a first-round RT-PCR that employed HTBI primers. TCRdb re-analysed the multiplex PCR reads in MiXCR, keeping a single row per CDR3 protein. The sample carries about 740,000 distinct CDR3 sequences, 35% to 50% recorded once. Sequencing was carried out using peripheral blood. These receptors came from an adult man with Graves' ophthalmopathy.

The sample holds one count of this clonotype. The chain has TRBV9 and TRBJ2-5; TRBD1 matches 9 bases. The CDR3 spans 14 residues. The germline gives CDR1 SGDLS, CDR2 YYNGEE. V lost 4 bases to trimming and J lost 5 bases; unmatched junction nucleotides: 6. The CDR3 here is CASSSGQGWETQYF. The CDR3 DNA is TGTGCCAGCAGCTCCGGACAGGGGTGGGAGACCCAGTACTTC. Supplemented by reference TRBV9 and TRBJ2-5, the full variable domain reads DSGVTQTPKHLITATGQRVTLRCSPRSGDLSVYWYQQSLDQGLQFLIQYYNGEERAKGNILERFSAQQFPDLHSELNLSSLELGDSALYFCASSSGQGWETQYFGPGTRLLVL.

As regards this clonotype: A much larger clone differs by one base, so this may be a read error. The V call is TRBV7-2, the J call TRBJ1-3; D not certain. CDR3 length: 14 amino acids. CDR1 and CDR2 from the germline V gene are SGHTA and FQGNSA. Between the trimmed V and J ends, which lost 8 bases and 0 bases, there was a span of 11 bases. CDR3 in amino acids: CASGPGSSGNTIYF. DNA of the CDR3: TGTGCCAGCGGCCCCGGAAGCTCTGGAAACACCATATATTTT.

This clonotype was counted only a few times. This may stem from a read error, because a much larger clone lies one nucleotide away. The chain has TRBV6-6 and TRBJ1-5; D remains unclear. The CDR3 extends over 13 amino acids. Looked up from germline, CDR1 is MNHNY and CDR2 is SVGAGI (reference sequence). Trimming cost V 7 bases and J 0 bases, with 7 bases left between them. The CDR3 protein is CASTSYSNQPQHF. CDR3 DNA: TGTGCCAGCACCTCATATAGCAATCAGCCCCAGCATTTT.

Turning to this clonotype: Compared with germline, one end of the junction differs, possibly owing to a read error. The chain combines TRBV7-3 with TRBJ1-3, with 11 nucleotides matching TRBD1. CDR1 is SGHTA, CDR2 FQGTGA, per germline. The CDR3 extends over 14 amino acids. The CDR3 reads CASSLGQGGSTIYF. The CDR3 DNA sequence: TGTGCCAGCAGCCTGGGACAGGGGGGAAGCACCATATATTTT.

The CDR3 sequence is CASSLEMGTGELFF. DNA of the CDR3: TGTGCCAGCAGCTTAGAGATGGGAACCGGGGAGCTGTTTTTT. The chain combines TRBV25-1 with TRBJ2-2, with D unresolved. The germline CDR1 and CDR2 sequences are MGHDK and SYGVNS. The CDR3 sequence is 14 residues long. V was shortened by 6 bases and J by 5 bases, with 13 bases between the two germline ends. The whole variable domain, remainder taken from reference TRBV25-1 and TRBJ2-2, is EADIYQTPRYLVIGTGKKITLECSQTMGHDKMYWYQQDPGMELHLIHYSYGVNSTEKGDLSSESTVSRIRTEHFPLTLESARPSHTSQYLCASSLEMGTGELFFGEGSRLTVL.

This clonotype was observed a handful of times. This chain joins TRBV7-9 and TRBJ1-1; tentatively, D is TRBD1 (5 bases). Deletions cut 6 bases from V and 1 base from J, with 15 bases between. CDR1 is SEHNR and CDR2 is FQNEAQ in the germline V gene (reference sequence). CDR3 size: 15 residues. The CDR3: CASRRLGGENTEAFF. The DNA of the CDR3 is TGTGCCAGCAGGAGACTTGGGGGTGAGAACACTGAAGCTTTCTTT.

The chain links TRBV2 to TRBJ2-3; 8 bases are a match to TRBD2. Germline CDR1 reads SNHLY; CDR2 reads FYNNEI. With V trimmed by 5 bases and J by 6 bases, 7 bases remained unmatched. This CDR3 spans 14 amino acids. The CDR3 coding sequence is TGTGCCAGCAGTCAGACTAGCGCCGGGGATACGCAGTATTTT. This gives the protein CASSQTSAGDTQYF. Together with reference TRBV2 and TRBJ2-3, the CDR3 gives the full variable domain: EPEVTQTPSHQVTQMGQEVILRCVPISNHLYFYWYRQILGQKVEFLVSFYNNEISEKSEIFDDQFSVERPDGSNFTLKIRSTKLEDSAMYFCASSQTSAGDTQYFGPGTRLTVL.

Many counts were recorded for this clonotype. The chain joins TRBV10-3 to TRBJ1-6; no reliable D call. The CDR3 spans 12 residues. The germline V gene encodes CDR1 ENHRY and CDR2 SYGVKD. V shed 10 bases and J shed 7 bases, with 11 bases lying between them. The CDR3: CASWTNNSPLHF. The CDR3 DNA reads as TGTGCCAGCTGGACGAACAATTCACCCCTCCACTTT.

This chain connects TRBV10-2 to TRBJ1-5; D gene uncertain. V lost 8 bases to trimming and J lost 2 bases, with 16 bases between them. The CDR3 is 15 amino acids. Germline V CDR1 and CDR2: WSHSY, SAAADI. The CDR3 protein is CASVSMGNGNQPQHF. The CDR3 bases are TGCGCCAGCGTATCGATGGGTAACGGCAATCAGCCCCAGCATTTT.

This clonotype turned up a few times. The chain couples TRBV2 to TRBJ1-5; D gene unclear. V was trimmed by 5 bases and J by 7 bases, leaving 12 bases between them. The germline V gene has CDR1 SNHLY and CDR2 FYNNEI. This CDR3 spans 13 amino acids. CDR3 sequence: CASSRREVQPQHF. The CDR3 DNA sequence: TGTGCCAGCAGTCGGAGGGAAGTACAGCCCCAGCATTTT.

This clonotype was counted a single time. The chain carries TRBV20-1 and TRBJ1-4; D possibly corresponds to TRBD1 (5 bases). CDR3 size: 16 residues. Trimming shortened V by 6 bases and J by 0 bases, and 17 bases separated the two germline ends. Germline values: CDR1 DFQATT, CDR2 SNEGSKA (reference sequence). In DNA form, the CDR3 reads TGCAGTGCCCCACAAGGGGATCTCGCAACTAATGAAAAACTGTTTTTT. It translates to CSAPQGDLATNEKLFF.

V usage is TRBV20-1 and J usage is TRBJ2-2; TRBD1 might be the D (6 bases). CDR1 and CDR2 from the germline V gene are DFQATT and SNEGSKA (reference sequence). The V end lost 0 bases, the J end lost 2 bases, and 13 bases lay between the germline ends. CDR3 length equals 16 residues. DNA of the CDR3: TGCAGTGCTAGAGAGGACAGCGCCAAAAACACCGGGGAGCTGTTTTTT. It codes for CSAREDSAKNTGELFF.

About this clonotype: One junction end disagrees with the germline gene, perhaps due to a read error. DNA of the CDR3: TGCGCCAGCAGTGGCAGGGTCTATGGCTACACCTTC. It specifies CASSGRVYGYTF. The chain has TRBV7-9 and TRBJ1-2; D perhaps matches TRBD1 (5 bases). The CDR3 sequence is 12 residues long. Germline assignment: CDR1 SEHNR and CDR2 FQNEAQ (reference sequence). The whole variable domain, filled in from reference TRBV7-9 and TRBJ1-2, reads DTGVSQNPRHKITKRGQNVTFRCDPISEHNRLYWYRQTLGQGPEFLTYFQNEAQLEKSRLLSDRFSAERPKGSFSTLEIQRTEQGDSAMYLCASSGRVYGYTFGSGTRLTVV.

This clonotype was seen repeatedly, ten times or more. This sequence joins TRBV9 and TRBJ2-2; the D is unclear. Per germline, CDR1 SGDLS and CDR2 YYNGEE. The V and J ends lost 7 bases and 3 bases respectively, with 13 bases between them. The CDR3 covers 14 residues. The CDR3 DNA follows: TGTGCCAGCGCTATACGGACCGACACCGGGGAGCTGTTTTTT. Translating it yields CASAIRTDTGELFF.

This clonotype occurred many times. The chain couples TRBV24-1 to TRBJ2-7; 9 bases line up with TRBD1. CDR1 KGHDR and CDR2 SFDVKD come from the germline V gene. V was pared by 4 bases and J by 6 bases, with 9 bases of the junction left unmatched. This CDR3 contains 15 residues. CDR3 DNA: TGTGCCACCAGTGACCACGGACAGGGGAAACGCGAGCAGTACTTC. Its translation: CATSDHGQGKREQYF.

This clonotype has a count of ten or more. J is TRBJ1-1 and V is TRBV25-1; no clear D. Germline V gene sequence: CDR1 MGHDK, CDR2 SYGVNS. CDR3 length: 12 residues. V was shortened by 4 bases and J by 4 bases, with 7 bases between the two germline ends. The CDR3 DNA reads TGTGCCAGCAGTGTCTGGGGCACTGAAGCTTTCTTT. Protein product: CASSVWGTEAFF.

This clonotype occurred many times. This chain uses TRBV11-1 with TRBJ2-7; a possible D gene is TRBD1 (5 bases). V was cut by 4 bases and J by 2 bases, with 12 bases left in between. This CDR3 has 14 residues. Per germline, CDR1 SGHAT and CDR2 FQDESV (reference sequence). CDR3 in DNA: TGTGCCAGCAGCTCGGCAGGGTTTGCCTACGAGCAGTACTTC. Its translation: CASSSAGFAYEQYF. Full variable domain (remainder filled in from reference TRBV11-1 and TRBJ2-7): EAEVAQSPRYKITEKSQAVAFWCDPISGHATLYWYRQILGQGPELLVQFQDESVVDDSQLPKDRFSAERLKGVDSTLKIQPAELGDSAMYLCASSSAGFAYEQYFGPGTRLTVT.

On this clonotype: A read error may account for a junction end that differs from germline. The rearrangement links TRBV7-2 to TRBJ2-7; D is undetermined. Germline lookup yields CDR1 SGHTA and CDR2 FQGNSA. The length of the CDR3 is 13 residues. CDR3 loop: CASSLGGAYEQHF. The CDR3 nucleotides read TGTGCCAGCAGCTTAGGTGGAGCCTACGAGCAGCACTTC.

The sample holds one count of this clonotype. An end of the junction differs from the germline gene, which may be a read error. The chain is built from TRBV29-1 and TRBJ1-1; the D gene is possibly TRBD1 (6 bases). Per germline, CDR1 SQVTM and CDR2 ANQGSEA. This CDR3 is built from 13 residues. The CDR3 loop is CSAEEVQGTEAFF. In nucleotides, the CDR3 is TGCAGCGCTGAAGAAGTACAGGGCACTGAAGCTTTCTTT.

This clonotype was seen repeatedly, ten times or more. The rearrangement links TRBV6-1 to TRBJ1-5; D possibly corresponds to TRBD1 (6 bases). CDR1 MNHNS and CDR2 SASEGT come from the germline V gene. Trimming pared 6 bases from V and 14 bases from J, leaving 14 bases between. The CDR3 is made up of 11 amino acids. CDR3 residues: CASRENRVEHF. As DNA, the CDR3 is TGTGCCAGCAGGGAGAACAGGGTCGAGCATTTT.

This clonotype was seen a few times. The chain is built from TRBV2 and TRBJ2-7; 11 bases agree with TRBD2. The junction had 9 bases not matched to a gene; V was cut back by 5 bases and J by 3 bases. This CDR3 is built from 16 residues. CDR1 and CDR2 from the germline V gene are SNHLY and FYNNEI. The CDR3: CASSLLQLAGVYEQYF. In DNA form, the CDR3 reads TGTGCCAGCAGTCTACTTCAACTAGCGGGAGTCTACGAGCAGTACTTC.

This clonotype was counted only a few times. J is TRBJ1-5 and V is TRBV20-1; D is ambiguous. V lost 3 bases to trimming and J lost 3 bases, with 12 bases between them. Germline V lookup: CDR1 DFQATT, CDR2 SNEGSKA (reference sequence). This CDR3 spans 14 amino acids. CDR3 region: CSARPDYPNQPQHF. CDR3 nucleotide sequence: TGCAGTGCTAGGCCCGACTACCCCAATCAGCCCCAGCATTTT.

In this sample, this clonotype turned up once. The gene calls are TRBV2 and TRBJ1-5; D is unresolved. CDR1 is SNHLY, CDR2 FYNNEI, per germline. The CDR3 runs 13 residues. Trimming stripped 3 bases from V and 5 bases from J, with 8 bases between. CDR3 in DNA: TGTGCCAGCAGTGACAGAATAGATCAGCCCCAGCATTTT. Amino acid sequence: CASSDRIDQPQHF.

As for this clonotype: This may be a read error: a much more frequent sequence differs by one nucleotide. Lacking the conserved final phenylalanine or tryptophan, this CDR3 likely reflects a read error. This chain joins TRBV2 and TRBJ1-2; D is possibly TRBD1 (6 bases). This CDR3 is 14 amino acids long. Trimming pared 4 bases from V and 4 bases from J, leaving 13 bases between. Germline V lookup: CDR1 SNHLY, CDR2 FYNNEI. As DNA, the CDR3 is TGTGCCAGCAGTGGTGGACAGCGGGGCTATGGCTACACCATC. Its translation: CASSGGQRGYGYTI.

CDR3 DNA: TGTGCCTGCACCCCAGACACGAACACTGAAGCTTTCTTT. Its translation is CACTPDTNTEAFF. The chain recombines TRBV6-1 with TRBJ1-1; D is undetermined. The CDR3 covers 13 residues. Germline V gene lookup returns CDR1 MNHNS and CDR2 SASEGT. Trimming stripped 11 bases from V and 1 base from J, with 14 bases between.

This clonotype was counted ten times or more. At one end, the junction sequence differs from germline, possibly due to a read error. The V call is TRBV9, the J call TRBJ2-7; 14 bases match TRBD2. This CDR3 contains 15 residues. Germline V gene sequence: CDR1 SGDLS, CDR2 YYNGEE. The CDR3 DNA reads TGTGCCAGCAGTGTAGGGACTAGCGGGGGCTACGAGCAGTACTTC. Its translation: CASSVGTSGGYEQYF.

On this clonotype: The missing conserved phenylalanine or tryptophan at the end of this CDR3 makes a read error likely. The chain links TRBV7-9 to TRBJ1-6; 7 bases are shared with TRBD1. After removal of 5 bases from V and 6 bases from J, the junction contained 13 bases not matched to a gene. This CDR3 spans 17 amino acids. The germline gives CDR1 SEHNR, CDR2 FQNEAQ (reference sequence). The CDR3 region has the DNA TGTGCCAGCAGCCCAAGACCCGGGACAGAGTTTAATTCACCCCTCCACTCT. It encodes CASSPRPGTEFNSPLHS.

Notes on this clonotype: The junction departs from the called germline gene at one end, perhaps through a read error. The V gene is TRBV20-1, the J gene TRBJ2-7, with TRBD2 identical over 8 bases. There are 13 residues in the CDR3. Germline V gives CDR1 DFQATT, CDR2 SNEGSKA (reference sequence). The CDR3 nucleotides are TGCAGTGCCGTTCGGGGGGGGGCCTACGAGCAGTGCTTC. The encoded protein is CSAVRGGAYEQCF.